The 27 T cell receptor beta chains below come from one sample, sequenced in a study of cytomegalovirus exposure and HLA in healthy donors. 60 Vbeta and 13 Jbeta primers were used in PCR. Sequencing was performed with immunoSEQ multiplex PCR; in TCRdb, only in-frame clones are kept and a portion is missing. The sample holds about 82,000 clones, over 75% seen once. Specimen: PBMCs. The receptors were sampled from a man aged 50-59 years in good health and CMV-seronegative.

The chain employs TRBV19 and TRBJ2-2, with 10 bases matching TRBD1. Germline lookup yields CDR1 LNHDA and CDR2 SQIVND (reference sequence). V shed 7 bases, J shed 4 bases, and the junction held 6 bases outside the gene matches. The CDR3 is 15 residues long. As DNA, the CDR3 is TGTGCCAGTACCCCGGGACAGGGGTTCACCGGGGAGCTGTTTTTT. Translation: CASTPGQGFTGELFF.

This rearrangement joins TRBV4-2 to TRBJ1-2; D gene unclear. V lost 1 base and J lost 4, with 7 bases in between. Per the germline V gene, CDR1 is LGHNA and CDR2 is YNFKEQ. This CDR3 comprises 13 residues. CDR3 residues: CASSQVEGYGYTF. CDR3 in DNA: TGTGCCAGCAGCCAAGTCGAGGGCTATGGCTACACCTTC.

The CDR3 DNA reads TGTGCCAGCAGTGAAGCCGACAGGGGGACTGAAGCTTTCTTT. Residues: CASSEADRGTEAFF. The rearrangement links TRBV6-1 to TRBJ1-1; 9 bases are a match to TRBD1. J gave up 5 bases and V 0 bases, and 1 base lay outside the gene matches. This CDR3 has 14 residues. Germline CDR1 and CDR2: MNHNS and SASEGT.

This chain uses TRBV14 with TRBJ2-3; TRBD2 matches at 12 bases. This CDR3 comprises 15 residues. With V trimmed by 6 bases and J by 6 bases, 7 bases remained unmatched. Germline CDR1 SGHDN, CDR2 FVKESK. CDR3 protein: CASSLLAGGPDTQYF. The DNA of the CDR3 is TGTGCCAGCAGTTTACTAGCGGGGGGCCCGGATACGCAGTATTTT.

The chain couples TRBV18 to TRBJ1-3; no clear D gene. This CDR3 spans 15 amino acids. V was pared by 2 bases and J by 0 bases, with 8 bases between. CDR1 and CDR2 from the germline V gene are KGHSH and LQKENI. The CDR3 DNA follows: TGTGCCAGCTCACCAAACGTCTACTCTGGAAACACCATATATTTT. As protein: CASSPNVYSGNTIYF. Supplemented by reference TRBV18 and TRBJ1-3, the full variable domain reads NAGVMQNPRHLVRRRGQEARLRCSPMKGHSHVYWYRQLPEEGLKFMVYLQKENIIDESGMPKERFSAEFPKEGPSILRIQQVVRGDSAAYFCASSPNVYSGNTIYFGEGSWLTVV.

In DNA form, the CDR3 reads TGTGCCAGCAGTGAACGGACAGGGGGGTCGAACACTGAAGCTTTCTTT. The encoded protein is CASSERTGGSNTEAFF. The chain carries TRBV25-1 and TRBJ1-1; 10 bases match TRBD1. Looked up from germline, CDR1 is MGHDK and CDR2 is SYGVNS. The CDR3 is 16 residues long. V was clipped by 2 bases and J by 1 base; unmatched bases: 4.

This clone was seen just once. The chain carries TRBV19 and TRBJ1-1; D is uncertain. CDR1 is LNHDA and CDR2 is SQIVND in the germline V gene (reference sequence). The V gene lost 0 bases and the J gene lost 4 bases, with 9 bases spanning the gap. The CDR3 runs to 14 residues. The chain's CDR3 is CASSIDLRGTEAFF. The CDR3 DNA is TGTGCCAGTAGTATAGACCTCCGGGGCACTGAAGCTTTCTTT.

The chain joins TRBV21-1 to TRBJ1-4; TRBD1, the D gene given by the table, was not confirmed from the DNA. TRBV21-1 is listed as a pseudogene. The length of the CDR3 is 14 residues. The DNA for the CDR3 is TGTGCCAGCACCAACAGGGCCCCGGATGAAAAACTGTTTTTT. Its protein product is CASTNRAPDEKLFF.

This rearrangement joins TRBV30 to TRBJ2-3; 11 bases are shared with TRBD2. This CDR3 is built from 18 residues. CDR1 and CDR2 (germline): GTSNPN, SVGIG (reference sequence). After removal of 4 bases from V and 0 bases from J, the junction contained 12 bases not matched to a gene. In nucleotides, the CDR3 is TGTGCCTGGAAGCTAGCGGGGGGCTCAATCACAAGCACAGATACGCAGTATTTT. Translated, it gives CAWKLAGGSITSTDTQYF.

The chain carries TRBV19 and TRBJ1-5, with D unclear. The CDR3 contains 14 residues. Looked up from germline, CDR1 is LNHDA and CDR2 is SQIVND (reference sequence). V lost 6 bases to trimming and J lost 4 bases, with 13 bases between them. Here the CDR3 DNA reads TGTGCCAGTAGAGGCGCGGGTGCGAATCAGCCCCAGCATTTT. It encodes CASRGAGANQPQHF.

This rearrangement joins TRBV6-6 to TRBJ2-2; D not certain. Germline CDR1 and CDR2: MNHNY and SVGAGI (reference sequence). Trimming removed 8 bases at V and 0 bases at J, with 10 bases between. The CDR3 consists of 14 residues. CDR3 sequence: CASEILANTGELFF. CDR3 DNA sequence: TGTGCCAGCGAGATCCTCGCGAACACCGGGGAGCTGTTTTTT.

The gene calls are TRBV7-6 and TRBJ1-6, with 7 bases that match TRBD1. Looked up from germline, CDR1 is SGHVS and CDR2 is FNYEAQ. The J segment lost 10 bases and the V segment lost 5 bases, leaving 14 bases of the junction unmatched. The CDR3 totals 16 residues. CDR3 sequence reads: CASSQALGQAHSPLHF. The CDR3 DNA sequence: TGTGCCAGCAGCCAGGCTCTAGGACAGGCTCACTCACCCCTCCACTTT. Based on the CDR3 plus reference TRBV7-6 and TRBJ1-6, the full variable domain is GAGVSQSPRYKVTKRGQDVALRCDPISGHVSLYWYRQALGQGPEFLTYFNYEAQQDKSGLPNDRFSAERPEGSISTLTIQRTEQRDSAMYRCASSQALGQAHSPLHFGNGTRLTVT.

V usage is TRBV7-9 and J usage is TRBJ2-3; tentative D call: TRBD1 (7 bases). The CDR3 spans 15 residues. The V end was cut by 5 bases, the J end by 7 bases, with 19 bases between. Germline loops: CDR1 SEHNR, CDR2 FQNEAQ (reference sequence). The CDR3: CASSPLEAGGHTQYF. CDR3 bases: TGTGCCAGCAGCCCGTTAGAGGCAGGGGGGCATACGCAGTATTTT.

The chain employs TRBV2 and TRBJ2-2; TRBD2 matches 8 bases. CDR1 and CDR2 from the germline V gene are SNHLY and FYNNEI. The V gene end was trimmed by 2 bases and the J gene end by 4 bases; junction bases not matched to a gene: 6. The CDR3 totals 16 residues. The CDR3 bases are TGTGCCAGCAGTGAATTGGCGGGGGGACCCACCGGGGAGCTGTTTTTT. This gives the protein CASSELAGGPTGELFF.

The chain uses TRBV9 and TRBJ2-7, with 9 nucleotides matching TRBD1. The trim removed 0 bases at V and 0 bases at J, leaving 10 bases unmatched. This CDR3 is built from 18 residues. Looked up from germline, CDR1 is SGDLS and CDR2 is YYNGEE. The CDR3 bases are TGTGCCAGCAGCGTAGGCCACCTCTCGGGACAGGGCTCCTACGAGCAGTACTTC. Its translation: CASSVGHLSGQGSYEQYF. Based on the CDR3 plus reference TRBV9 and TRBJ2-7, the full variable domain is DSGVTQTPKHLITATGQRVTLRCSPRSGDLSVYWYQQSLDQGLQFLIQYYNGEERAKGNILERFSAQQFPDLHSELNLSSLELGDSALYFCASSVGHLSGQGSYEQYFGPGTRLTVT.

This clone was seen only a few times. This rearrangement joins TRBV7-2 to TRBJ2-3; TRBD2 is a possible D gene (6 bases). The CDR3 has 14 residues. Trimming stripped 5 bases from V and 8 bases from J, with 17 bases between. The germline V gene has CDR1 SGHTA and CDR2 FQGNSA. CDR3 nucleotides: TGTGCCAGCAGCGGGGGAGGACGGGTGGTTACGCAGTATTTT. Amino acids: CASSGGGRVVTQYF.

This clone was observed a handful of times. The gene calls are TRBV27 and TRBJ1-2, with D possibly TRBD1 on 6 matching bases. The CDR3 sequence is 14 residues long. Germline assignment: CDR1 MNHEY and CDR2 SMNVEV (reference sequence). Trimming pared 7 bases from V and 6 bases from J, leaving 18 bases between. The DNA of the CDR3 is TGTGCCAGCACCCGAACAACAGGGTCCAATGGCTACACCTTC. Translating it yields CASTRTTGSNGYTF.

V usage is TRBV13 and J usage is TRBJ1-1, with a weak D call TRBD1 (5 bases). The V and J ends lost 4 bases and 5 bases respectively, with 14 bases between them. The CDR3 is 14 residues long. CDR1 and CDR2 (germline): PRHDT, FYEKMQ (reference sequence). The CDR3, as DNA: TGTGCCAGCAGCTCTCCCCCCGGGGGTACTGAAGCTTTCTTT. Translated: CASSSPPGGTEAFF.

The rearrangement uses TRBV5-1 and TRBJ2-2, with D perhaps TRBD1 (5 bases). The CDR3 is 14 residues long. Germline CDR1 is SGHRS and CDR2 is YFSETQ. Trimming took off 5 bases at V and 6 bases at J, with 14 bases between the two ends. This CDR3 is CASSETGHAGELFF. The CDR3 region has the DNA TGCGCCAGCAGTGAAACAGGTCATGCCGGGGAGCTGTTTTTT.

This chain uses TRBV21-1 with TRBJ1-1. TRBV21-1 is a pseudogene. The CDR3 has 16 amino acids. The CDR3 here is CASSPKRGGGGTEAFF. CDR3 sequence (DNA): TGTGCCAGCAGCCCTAAAAGAGGGGGAGGGGGTACTGAAGCTTTCTTT.

The CDR3 here is CASSLDIGGAGYTF. In nucleotides, the CDR3 is TGTGCCAGCAGCTTAGATATCGGGGGGGCGGGCTACACCTTC. The genes are TRBV7-2 and TRBJ1-2; D might be TRBD1 (6 bases). CDR3 length: 14 amino acids. CDR1 SGHTA and CDR2 FQGNSA come from the germline V gene. With 1 base removed from V and 8 bases from J, the gap between germline ends came to 14 bases.

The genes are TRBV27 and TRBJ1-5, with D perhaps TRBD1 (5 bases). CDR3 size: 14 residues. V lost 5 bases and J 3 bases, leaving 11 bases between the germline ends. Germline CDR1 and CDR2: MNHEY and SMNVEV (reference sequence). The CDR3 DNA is TGTGCCAGCAGTCCGCAGGGCGCCAATCAGCCCCAGCATTTT. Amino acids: CASSPQGANQPQHF.

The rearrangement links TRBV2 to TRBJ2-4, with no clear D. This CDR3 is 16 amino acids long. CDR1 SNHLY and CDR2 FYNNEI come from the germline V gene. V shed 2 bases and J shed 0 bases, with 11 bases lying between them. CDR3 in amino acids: CASSENPTLAKNIQYF. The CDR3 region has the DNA TGTGCCAGCAGTGAAAACCCGACACTAGCCAAAAACATTCAGTACTTC.

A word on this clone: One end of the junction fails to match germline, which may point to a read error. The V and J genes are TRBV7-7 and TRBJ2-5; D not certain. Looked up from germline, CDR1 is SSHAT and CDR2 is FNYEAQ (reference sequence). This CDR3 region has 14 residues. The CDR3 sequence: CASSNDRNSGTQYF. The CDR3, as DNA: TGTGCTAGCAGCAACGACCGAAACTCAGGGACCCAGTACTTC.

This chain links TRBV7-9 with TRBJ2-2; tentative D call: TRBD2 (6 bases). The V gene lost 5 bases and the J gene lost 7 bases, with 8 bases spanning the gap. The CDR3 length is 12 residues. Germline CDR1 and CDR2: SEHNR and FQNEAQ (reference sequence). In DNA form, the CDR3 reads TGTGCCAGCAGCAGGGACTTCGGGGAGCTGTTTTTT. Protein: CASSRDFGELFF.

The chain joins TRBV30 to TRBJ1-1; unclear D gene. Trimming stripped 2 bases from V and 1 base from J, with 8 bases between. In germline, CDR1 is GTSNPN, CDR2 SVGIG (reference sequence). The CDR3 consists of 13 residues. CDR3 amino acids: CAWSSSGNTEAFF. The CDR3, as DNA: TGTGCCTGGAGTTCTTCAGGGAACACTGAAGCTTTCTTT. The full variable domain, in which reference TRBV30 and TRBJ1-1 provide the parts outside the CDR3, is SQTIHQWPATLVQPVGSPLSLECTVEGTSNPNLYWYRQAAGRGLQLLFYSVGIGQISSEVPQNLSASRPQDRQFILSSKKLLLSDSGFYLCAWSSSGNTEAFFGQGTRLTVV.

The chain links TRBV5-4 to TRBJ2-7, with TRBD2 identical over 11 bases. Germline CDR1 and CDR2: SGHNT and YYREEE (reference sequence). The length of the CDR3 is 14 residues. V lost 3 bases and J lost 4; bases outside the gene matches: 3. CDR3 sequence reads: CASSSGLAEYEQYF. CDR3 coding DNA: TGTGCCAGCAGCTCGGGACTAGCGGAGTACGAGCAGTACTTC.